This entry features one T cell receptor beta chain sequence. What it binds is unknown. This specimen belongs to a study of cytomegalovirus exposure and HLA in healthy donors. Study-wide points: Sequences of the TCR beta chain were said to predict the HLA-A and HLA-B alleles of most subjects accurately.

The primer mix had 60 Vbeta and 13 Jbeta primers. Sequenced by immunoSEQ multiplex PCR; TCRdb stores in-frame clones only, minus some. Here the sample spans about 130,000 clones, 80% being singletons. CDR1 and CDR2 (germline): MNHNY, SVGAGI (reference sequence). Trimming took 6 bases from V and 4 from J; bases not matched to a gene: 4. CDR3 length: 14 amino acids. Specimen: PBMCs. The chain combines TRBV6-6 with TRBJ1-5, with 9 bases matching TRBD1. This receptor was obtained from a male donor in good health and CMV-seronegative. CDR3 amino acids: CASREDRGNQPQHF. CDR3 coding DNA: TGTGCCAGCAGAGAGGACAGGGGAAATCAGCCCCAGCATTTT.